These 22 T cell receptor beta chains share one sample of origin, sequenced in a study of T cell changes during pregnancy in multiple sclerosis. Measured with immunoSEQ multiplex PCR; TCRdb has only the in-frame clones, and not every one. The sample contains over 35,000 clones, 90% to 95% of which appear only once. Sequencing was performed on peripheral blood, taken before pregnancy. These TCRs come from a female donor with multiple sclerosis, enrolled in a pregnancy study.

The chain is built from TRBV28 and TRBJ2-1; TRBD1 is a possible D gene (6 bases). CDR3 size: 16 residues. The germline V and J ends were trimmed by 4 bases and 0 bases, with 13 bases remaining between them. CDR1 and CDR2 (germline): MDHEN, SYDVKM. The CDR3 loop reads CASSSDRSSSYNEQFF. CDR3 DNA: TGTGCCAGCAGTTCCGACAGGTCGAGCTCCTACAATGAGCAGTTCTTC.

The chain uses TRBV18 and TRBJ1-3; no clear D. Per germline, CDR1 KGHSH and CDR2 LQKENI. The CDR3 runs 15 residues. Trimming removed 3 bases from V and 6 bases from J, with 15 bases in between. CDR3 region: CASSPSESSLNTIYF. The CDR3 bases are TGTGCCAGCTCACCGTCGGAGTCCTCTCTAAACACCATATATTTT.

The chain recombines TRBV7-8 with TRBJ1-2, with D hard to call. This CDR3 spans 14 amino acids. V was shortened by 3 bases and J by 3 bases, with 11 bases between the two germline ends. CDR1 and CDR2 from the germline V gene are SGHVS and FQNEAQ. The CDR3 spells CASSFRETDYGYTF. For the CDR3, the DNA is TGTGCCAGCAGCTTCCGGGAGACCGACTATGGCTACACCTTC.

The chain employs TRBV7-2 and TRBJ2-1; 12 nucleotides align to TRBD2. The ends lost 4 bases at V and 6 bases at J; junction bases unmatched: 1. The V gene's germline CDR1 is SGHTA and CDR2 FQGNSA. CDR3 size: 14 residues. CDR3 bases: TGTGCCAGCAGCTCACTAGCGGGAGGCAATGAGCAGTTCTTC. Its protein product is CASSSLAGGNEQFF. Supplemented by reference TRBV7-2 and TRBJ2-1, the full variable domain reads GAGVSQSPSNKVTEKGKDVELRCDPISGHTALYWYRQSLGQGLEFLIYFQGNSAPDKSGLPSDRFSAERTGGSVSTLTIQRTQQEDSAVYLCASSSLAGGNEQFFGPGTRLTVL.

The J gene is TRBJ2-1, the V gene TRBV10-3, with 12 bases aligning to TRBD2. CDR1 ENHRY and CDR2 SYGVKD come from the germline V gene. Losses at the gene ends were 9 bases for V and 12 bases for J; bases not matched to a gene: 12. The CDR3 has 14 amino acids. CDR3 coding DNA: TGTGCCATAGGGCGGGCTAGCGGGAGGGCCGTGCAGTTCTTC. Protein sequence: CAIGRASGRAVQFF.

J is TRBJ1-1 and V is TRBV7-6, with D possibly matching TRBD1 (6 bases). The CDR3 runs 13 residues. In germline, CDR1 is SGHVS, CDR2 FNYEAQ. Deletions cut 1 base from V and 3 bases from J, with 6 bases between. CDR3 nucleotide sequence: TGTGCCAGCAGCTTAGACAGGGACACTGAAGCTTTCTTT. Amino acid sequence: CASSLDRDTEAFF.

The CDR3 coding sequence is TGTGCCGGGGCGGGGGGGCAAGAGACCCAGTACTTC. Translating it yields CAGAGGQETQYF. This sequence joins TRBV2 and TRBJ2-5; TRBD2 agrees at 9 bases. Germline values: CDR1 SNHLY, CDR2 FYNNEI. The CDR3 has 12 residues. J gave up 2 bases and V 11 bases, and 3 bases lay outside the gene matches.

This chain connects TRBV5-1 to TRBJ2-7; 8 nucleotides align to TRBD1. The CDR3 has 13 amino acids. Germline CDR1 and CDR2: SGHRS and YFSETQ. The ends lost 6 bases at V and 3 bases at J; junction bases unmatched: 5. CDR3 sequence reads: CASTPTGDYEQYF. In nucleotides, the CDR3 is TGCGCCAGCACCCCGACAGGGGACTACGAGCAGTACTTC. The full variable domain, with the rest looked up from reference TRBV5-1 and TRBJ2-7, is KAGVTQTPRYLIKTRGQQVTLSCSPISGHRSVSWYQQTPGQGLQFLFEYFSETQRNKGNFPGRFSGRQFSNSRSEMNVSTLELGDSALYLCASTPTGDYEQYFGPGTRLTVT.

The rearrangement links TRBV6-4 to TRBJ2-3; TRBD1 aligns across 9 bases. CDR3 length equals 15 residues. Germline CDR1 and CDR2: MRHNA and SNTAGT. J gave up 2 bases and V 0 bases, and 0 bases lay outside the gene matches. The CDR3 region is CASSDSQGATDTQYF. The CDR3 DNA sequence: TGTGCCAGCAGTGACTCACAGGGGGCCACAGATACGCAGTATTTT.

The chain combines TRBV7-6 with TRBJ2-6; D not resolved. CDR3 length: 15 residues. The germline V gene has CDR1 SGHVS and CDR2 FNYEAQ. The V and J ends lost 2 bases and 2 bases respectively, with 7 bases between them. The CDR3 nucleotides are TGTGCCAGCAGCTTATATAGCACTGGGGCCAACGTCCTGACTTTC. It specifies CASSLYSTGANVLTF.

The V gene is TRBV7-2, the J gene TRBJ2-6, with D possibly being TRBD1 (6 bases). V gave up 5 bases and J gave up 3 bases, with 11 bases separating them. The V gene's germline CDR1 is SGHTA and CDR2 FQGNSA. CDR3 length equals 15 residues. The CDR3 protein is CASSPIRGGANVLTF. CDR3 DNA: TGTGCCAGCAGCCCTATCAGGGGTGGGGCCAACGTCCTGACTTTC.

CDR3 DNA sequence: TGTGCCAGCAGCACCGGGACTAGCGCACAAGAGACCCAGTACTTC. This gives the protein CASSTGTSAQETQYF. The chain has TRBV21-1 and TRBJ2-5; no DNA check was done on the table's D call, TRBD2. TRBV21-1 is a listed pseudogene. This CDR3 is built from 15 residues.

In its sample, this clone was seen once. This chain links TRBV2 with TRBJ2-1, with D unclear. The V gene's germline CDR1 is SNHLY and CDR2 FYNNEI. V was trimmed by 4 bases and J by 0 bases, leaving 10 bases between them. The CDR3 is 15 residues long. CDR3 region: CASSVKESSYNEQFF. The DNA of the CDR3 is TGTGCCAGCAGTGTAAAGGAGAGCTCCTACAATGAGCAGTTCTTC.

The rearrangement uses TRBV9 and TRBJ2-1, with TRBD2 as a possible D gene (5 bases). V lost 3 bases and J lost 3, with 10 bases in between. The CDR3 totals 14 residues. Germline V lookup: CDR1 SGDLS, CDR2 YYNGEE. The CDR3 reads CASSDGEYYNEQFF. CDR3 DNA: TGTGCCAGCAGCGACGGGGAGTACTACAATGAGCAGTTCTTC.

The chain joins TRBV25-1 to TRBJ2-7; 7 bases map to TRBD2. This CDR3 has 15 residues. Trimming at V came to 4 bases and at J to 3 bases, leaving 9 bases not matched to a gene. CDR1 MGHDK and CDR2 SYGVNS come from the germline V gene. The CDR3 bases are TGTGCCAGCAGTGCCTCGGGCGGGAGAGGCTACGAGCAGTACTTC. This sequence encodes CASSASGGRGYEQYF.

The gene calls are TRBV7-2 and TRBJ2-3; TRBD2 aligns across 10 bases. The CDR3 loop spans 17 amino acids. V lost 1 base and J lost 2; bases outside the gene matches: 6. Germline V CDR1 and CDR2: SGHTA, FQGNSA. CDR3 amino acids: CASSLGSSGRATDTQYF. CDR3 bases: TGTGCCAGCAGCTTAGGCTCCAGCGGGAGGGCCACAGATACGCAGTATTTT.

This chain connects TRBV11-2 to TRBJ1-5, with 8 bases fitting TRBD1. Unmatched junction bases numbered 8, after V lost 5 bases and J lost 5 bases. The CDR3 is made up of 15 amino acids. Germline V lookup: CDR1 SGHAT, CDR2 FQNNGV. In DNA, the CDR3 is TGTGCCAGCAGCCCAGGGACAGGAGCTCATCAGCCCCAGCATTTT. The encoded protein is CASSPGTGAHQPQHF.

This chain connects TRBV30 to TRBJ2-7; D remains ambiguous. Germline assignment: CDR1 GTSNPN and CDR2 SVGIG (reference sequence). The CDR3 loop spans 12 amino acids. Trimming stripped 1 base from V and 1 base from J, with 5 bases between. CDR3 DNA sequence: TGTGCCTGGAGTGGCGGTTCCTACGAGCAGTACTTC. This sequence encodes CAWSGGSYEQYF.

On this clone: The junction shows a germline mismatch at one end, possibly a read error. This chain connects TRBV2 to TRBJ2-1, with D possibly being TRBD2 (5 bases). The length of the CDR3 is 11 residues. Germline-derived CDR1 and CDR2 are SNHLY and FYNNEI. DNA for the CDR3: TGTGCCAGCAGCGAAGGAGGTCGGCAGTTCTTC. It specifies CASSEGGRQFF.

The chain is built from TRBV7-2 and TRBJ2-7, with D perhaps TRBD2 (5 bases). This CDR3 region has 14 residues. Germline-derived CDR1 and CDR2 are SGHTA and FQGNSA. Deletions cut 1 base from V and 6 bases from J, with 13 bases between. CDR3 sequence (DNA): TGTGCCAGCAGCTTAGTGGCTCGGGAAGGCGAGCAGTACTTC. Protein: CASSLVAREGEQYF.

This clone was detected only once. This rearrangement joins TRBV19 to TRBJ2-3, with 8 nucleotides matching TRBD2. The V gene end was trimmed by 2 bases and the J gene end by 6 bases; junction bases not matched to a gene: 16. Germline V CDR1 and CDR2: LNHDA, SQIVND (reference sequence). The CDR3 runs 18 residues. In DNA, the CDR3 is TGTGCCAGTAGTATATTTGGATCGGGGGGGGAGGGGCCGGATACGCAGTATTTT. This codes for CASSIFGSGGEGPDTQYF.

This sequence joins TRBV5-1 and TRBJ2-1, with TRBD2 identical over 12 bases. The CDR3 loop spans 15 amino acids. Germline V gene data show CDR1 as SGHRS and CDR2 as YFSETQ. Trimming took 4 bases from V and 8 from J; bases not matched to a gene: 7. CDR3 sequence: CASSVGLAGRYEQFF. CDR3 nucleotide sequence: TGCGCCAGCAGCGTCGGACTAGCGGGAAGGTATGAGCAGTTCTTC. Based on the CDR3 plus reference TRBV5-1 and TRBJ2-1, the full variable domain is KAGVTQTPRYLIKTRGQQVTLSCSPISGHRSVSWYQQTPGQGLQFLFEYFSETQRNKGNFPGRFSGRQFSNSRSEMNVSTLELGDSALYLCASSVGLAGRYEQFFGPGTRLTVL.